This TCR beta chain was documented in a study of T cell responses to AZD1222 COVID-19 vaccine. CDR1 MNHEY and CDR2 SMNVEV come from the germline V gene (reference sequence). V gave up 5 bases and J gave up 2 bases; unmatched junction bases: 11. This CDR3 region has 16 residues. Whole-study results and caveats: Distributed over spike, vaccine-associated CD4 TCRs predominated at 160-218 and 743-854. Breadth and depth of Spike-specific TCRs rose after two AZD1222 doses.

Assay used: immunoSEQ multiplex PCR; TCRdb lists only in-frame clones, some missing. Of about 180,000 clones in the sample, roughly 91% were seen once. Concerning this clone itself: Its antigen remains unknown.

This rearrangement joins TRBV27 to TRBJ1-1; 7 bases map to TRBD1. The sequence came from an adult who received the MenACWY meningococcal vaccine as a control. Sequences were derived from peripheral blood, sampled 28 days after the second dose of the MenACWY control vaccine. The CDR3 DNA reads TGTGCCAGCAGTCAGAGGGGGACAGACTATAACACTGAAGCTTTCTTT. It is translated as CASSQRGTDYNTEAFF.